This T cell receptor (beta chain) was profiled in a study of cytomegalovirus exposure and HLA in healthy donors. Study-wide results and caveats: When the data were analyzed later, several of the most significant clusters appeared to be linked to common viral pathogens.

Comment on this clone: As yet, its antigen is unknown.

The PCR ran on 60 Vbeta and 13 Jbeta primers. Assay: immunoSEQ multiplex PCR; the TCRdb copy retains only in-frame clones and omits some. The data show 100,000 or so clones, just under 80% seen once. The TCR was taken from a man aged 25 to 45 in good health and CMV-seronegative. Sequencing was performed on PBMCs.

The CDR3 coding sequence is TGTGCCAGCAGTTACTCTCGGCAGGGAGGGTACGAGCAGTACTTC. Translating it yields CASSYSRQGGYEQYF. The chain employs TRBV6-5 and TRBJ2-7; 7 positions match TRBD2. This CDR3 spans 15 amino acids. The ends lost 0 bases at V and 4 bases at J; junction bases unmatched: 6. CDR1 is MNHEY and CDR2 is SVGAGI in the germline V gene.